This is a list of T cell receptor beta chains from one sample in a study of cytomegalovirus exposure and HLA in healthy donors. Profiled with immunoSEQ multiplex PCR; TCRdb holds only in-frame clones, not every one. The data contain about 200,000 clones, around four fifths of them singletons. What was sequenced was PBMCs. These TCRs come from a man in his fifties or sixties in good health and CMV-seronegative. CDR3s include the opening cysteine and the closing phenylalanine or tryptophan. A D gene is named only where the DNA matches it firmly. Expanded clones are given a class, and other clones once, few, many or no size at all.

TRBD1 | TRBJ2-7 | NA | TRBV10-1 | TGCGCCAGCAGTGAGTCGACTGCGGGACAGGCATCCTACGAGCAGTACTTC | CASSESTAGQASYEQYF
TRBD1 | TRBJ1-1 | NA | TRBV13 | TGTGCCAGCTTGGGGACAGGGGGCACTGAAGCTTTCTTT | CASLGTGGTEAFF
NA | TRBJ2-4 | NA | TRBV27 | TGTGCCAGCAGTTTATTAGCATCCAAAAACATTCAGTACTTC | CASSLLASKNIQYF
TRBD2 | TRBJ2-1 | NA | TRBV7-9 | TGTGCCAGCACCCTAGGGACTAGCGGGATTCATGAGCAGTTCTTC | CASTLGTSGIHEQFF
NA | TRBJ1-1 | NA | TRBV7-9 | TGTGCCAGCAGCTTAGACGGGCGGGGCACTGAGGCTTTCTTT | CASSLDGRGTEAFF
TRBD2 | TRBJ2-1 | once | TRBV27 | TGTGCCAGCAGGCTAGCGGGATACTACAATGAGCAGTTCTTC | CASRLAGYYNEQFF
NA | TRBJ1-1 | NA | TRBV6-1 | TGTGCCAGCAGTGAAGGTATTAGCACTGAAGCTTTCTTT | CASSEGISTEAFF
NA | TRBJ1-1 | NA | TRBV29-1 | TGCAGCGTTCAGGCGGGAAACACTGAAGCTTTCTTT | CSVQAGNTEAFF
TRBD1 | TRBJ2-2 | NA | TRBV5-4 | TGTGCCAGCAACATGAAGGGGGCGATCACCGGGGAGCTGTTTTTT | CASNMKGAITGELFF
NA | TRBJ2-1 | NA | TRBV6-5 | TGTGCCAGCAGCCGACGCTCCACAGGCTCTGAGCAGTTCTTC | CASSRRSTGSEQFF
NA | TRBJ1-2 | NA | TRBV28 | TGTGCCAGCACTTCCCAGACAGCTAACTATGGCTACACCTTC | CASTSQTANYGYTF
NA | TRBJ2-3 | NA | TRBV9 | TGTGCCAGCAGCGTAGGGGCTAGCTGGAGCACAGATACGCAGTATTTT | CASSVGASWSTDTQYF
NA | TRBJ2-5 | NA | TRBV11-2 | TGTGCCAGCAGCTTATTACCCAGCCAAGAGACCCAGTACTTC | CASSLLPSQETQYF
NA | TRBJ1-1 | NA | TRBV2 | TGTGCCAGCAGTTCAAACACTGAAGCTTTCTTT | CASSSNTEAFF
NA | TRBJ2-2 | NA | TRBV10-3 | TGTGCCATCAGTGGCCGGGAATCCACCGGGGAGCTGTTTTTT | CAISGRESTGELFF
TRBD1 | TRBJ1-1 | NA | TRBV18 | TGTGCCAGCTCACCTCGACAGGGAACTGAAGCTTTCTTT | CASSPRQGTEAFF
NA | TRBJ2-1 | NA | TRBV18 | TGTGCCAGCTCACCAACGCTCGTCTTACACGAGCAGTTCTTC | CASSPTLVLHEQFF
TRBD2 | TRBJ2-2 | once | TRBV27 | TGTGCCAGCAGTTCAGCGGGAGGGATCACCGGGGAGCTGTTTTTT | CASSSAGGITGELFF
NA | TRBJ1-2 | NA | TRBV10-3 | TGTGCCATCAGTGAGTCGGCGGTGGAAGGCTACGGCTACACCTTC | CAISESAVEGYGYTF
NA | TRBJ2-3 | NA | TRBV6-5 | TGTGCCAGCATAATCGGGGTGTCGGATACGCAGTATTTT | CASIIGVSDTQYF
NA | TRBJ2-4 | NA | TRBV7-2 | TGTGCCAGCAGCTTAGGTTCGAGACTAGCCAAAAACATTCAGTACTTC | CASSLGSRLAKNIQYF
NA | TRBJ2-3 | once | TRBV30 | TGTGCCTGGAGCCTGGGGGGAAGCACAGATACGCAGTATTTT | CAWSLGGSTDTQYF
TRBD2 | TRBJ2-1 | once | TRBV5-1 | TGCGCCAGCAGCAGACCGGGACTAGCGGGTGAGCAGTTCTTC | CASSRPGLAGEQFF
TRBD1 | TRBJ1-2 | NA | TRBV10-1 | TGCGCCAGCTGGGGGACAGTCGGGAAGGGCTACACCTTC | CASWGTVGKGYTF
NA | TRBJ2-7 | few | TRBV4-2 | TGTGCCAGCACCCTAACCATGGGAGACGTTACCTACGAGCAGTACTTC | CASTLTMGDVTYEQYF
NA | TRBJ2-2 | few | TRBV5-5 | TGTGCCAGCAGCCGTACGGGACTCGATGTTGGGGAGCTGTTTTTT | CASSRTGLDVGELFF
TRBD2 | TRBJ2-1 | NA | TRBV25-1 | TGTGCCAGCATCAGAGCGGGAGGAAGGTACAATGAGCAGTTCTTC | CASIRAGGRYNEQFF
NA | TRBJ1-1 | NA | TRBV7-9 | TGTGCCAGCAGCTTTCTTTCTGGAGAGAACACTGAAGCTTTCTTT | CASSFLSGENTEAFF
TRBD1 | TRBJ2-3 | NA | TRBV11-2 | TGTGCCAGCAGCCCACAGGGGGGCTACGGCACAGATACGCAGTATTTT | CASSPQGGYGTDTQYF
NA | TRBJ1-2 | NA | TRBV30 | TGTGCCTGGAGTGTGGTAGGAGGGGAATTAGGCGGCTACACCTTC | CAWSVVGGELGGYTF
TRBD2 | TRBJ2-2 | NA | TRBV4-1 | TGCGCCAGCAGCTCCGGGACTACCACCGGGGAGCTGTTTTTT | CASSSGTTTGELFF
NA | TRBJ2-7 | NA | TRBV27 | TGTGCCAGCAGTTTAACCCCCGCAGACTACGAGCAGTACTTC | CASSLTPADYEQYF
NA | TRBJ2-3 | NA | TRBV28 | TGTGCCAGCAGCTCCCCCAGGCGCACAGATACGCAGTATTTT | CASSSPRRTDTQYF
NA | TRBJ2-2 | NA | TRBV30 | TGTGCCTGGAGTGTAGGGACTCCCGGGGAGCTGTTTTTT | CAWSVGTPGELFF
TRBD1 | TRBJ2-7 | NA | TRBV15 | TGTGCCACCAGCAGAGATCTCTCCGGGACAGGGAGCCACGAGCAGTACTTC | CATSRDLSGTGSHEQYF
TRBD2 | TRBJ2-7 | NA | TRBV7-9 | TGTGCCAGCAGCTCCGGGACTAGCGGGGGGGGTGAAGAGCAGTACTTC | CASSSGTSGGGEEQYF
TRBD1 | TRBJ2-3 | NA | TRBV5-6 | TGTGCCAGCAGCAAGGGACAGGGTCGCACAGATACGCAGTATTTT | CASSKGQGRTDTQYF
TRBD2 | TRBJ2-3 | once | TRBV29-1 | TGCAGCGTTGTTGGCCTGAAGCGGGAAGATACGCAGTATTTT | CSVVGLKREDTQYF
TRBD2 | TRBJ2-1 | NA | TRBV10-2 | TGCGCCAGCAGTGCCGGGACTATCAATGAGCAGTTCTTC | CASSAGTINEQFF
NA | TRBJ1-2 | NA | TRBV7-2 | TGTGCCAGCAGCTTTAGCCGCTCGTCTTTTTCGGGCTACACCTTC | CASSFSRSSFSGYTF
NA | TRBJ2-1 | few | TRBV11-2 | TGTGCCAGCAGCCGAACCCCCCGGCGGGAATACAATGAGCAGTTCTTC | CASSRTPRREYNEQFF
TRBD1 | TRBJ1-1 | few | TRBV18 | TGTGCCAGCTCGTACACCCTGGGACAGTTGAACACTGAAGCTTTCTTT | CASSYTLGQLNTEAFF
TRBD1 | TRBJ2-1 | few | TRBV5-6 | TGTGCCAGCAGCTTTGACAGGGCGTATGAGCAGTTCTTC | CASSFDRAYEQFF
TRBD1 | TRBJ1-6 | NA | TRBV6-1 | TGTGCCAGCAGTGAAGCGGACAGGGCCTATAATTCACCCCTCCACTTT | CASSEADRAYNSPLHF
NA | TRBJ2-5 | NA | TRBV9 | TGTGCCAGCAGCCCCCGTCGGGGAGGTCAAGAGACCCAGTACTTC | CASSPRRGGQETQYF
NA | TRBJ1-1 | NA | TRBV11-2 | TGTGCCAGCAGCTTAGTGCGGGGTGTACCTGAAGCTTTCTTT | CASSLVRGVPEAFF
NA | TRBJ2-1 | few | TRBV9 | TGTGCCAGCAGCCCGTCGGGAACCTACAATGAGCAGTTCTTC | CASSPSGTYNEQFF
TRBD1 | TRBJ2-1 | NA | TRBV4-1 | TGCGCCAGCAGCCTCCGGACAGGAGCGGACAATGAGCAGTTCTTC | CASSLRTGADNEQFF
TRBD1 | TRBJ1-4 | NA | TRBV7-9 | TGTGCCAGCAGCACCTACAGGGGGGAGGAGGTCGAAAAACTGTTTTTT | CASSTYRGEEVEKLFF
TRBD2 | TRBJ2-7 | NA | TRBV27 | TGTGCCAGCAGAAAGAGCGGGAGCCACGAGCAGTACTTC | CASRKSGSHEQYF
TRBD1 | TRBJ2-3 | few | TRBV18 | TGTGCCAGCTCACCTACAGGGGGCACAGATACGCAGTATTTT | CASSPTGGTDTQYF
NA | TRBJ2-5 | NA | TRBV5-1 | TGCGCCAGCAGCCCACAGGGTCGGGAGACCCAGTACTTC | CASSPQGRETQYF
TRBD1 | TRBJ2-7 | NA | TRBV4-1 | TGCGCCAGCAGCCTTGCAGGGGGCTTGCCCTACGAGCAGTACTTC | CASSLAGGLPYEQYF
NA | TRBJ2-1 | NA | TRBV9 | TGTGCCAGCAGCGTGGGACTCGAGGACAATGAGCAGTTCTTC | CASSVGLEDNEQFF
TRBD2 | TRBJ2-4 | NA | TRBV27 | TGTGCCAGCAGTTTATCCCAAGCGGGATCCGCGAACATTCAGTACTTC | CASSLSQAGSANIQYF
NA | TRBJ1-2 | NA | TRBV5-4 | TGTGCCAGCAGCTTGAAAGGGGCGGACTATGGCTACACCTTC | CASSLKGADYGYTF
TRBD2 | TRBJ2-1 | few | TRBV4-1 | TGCGCCAGCAGCTCCTACCTAGCGGGGGCGAACAATGAGCAGTTCTTC | CASSSYLAGANNEQFF
NA | TRBJ1-5 | NA | TRBV27 | TGTGCCAGCAGTCCGAGCAATAGCAATCAGCCCCAGCATTTT | CASSPSNSNQPQHF
TRBD2 | TRBJ2-1 | NA | TRBV11-3 | TGTGCCAGCAGCTCCTATGGGGAGGGATCCAATGAGCAGTTCTTC | CASSSYGEGSNEQFF